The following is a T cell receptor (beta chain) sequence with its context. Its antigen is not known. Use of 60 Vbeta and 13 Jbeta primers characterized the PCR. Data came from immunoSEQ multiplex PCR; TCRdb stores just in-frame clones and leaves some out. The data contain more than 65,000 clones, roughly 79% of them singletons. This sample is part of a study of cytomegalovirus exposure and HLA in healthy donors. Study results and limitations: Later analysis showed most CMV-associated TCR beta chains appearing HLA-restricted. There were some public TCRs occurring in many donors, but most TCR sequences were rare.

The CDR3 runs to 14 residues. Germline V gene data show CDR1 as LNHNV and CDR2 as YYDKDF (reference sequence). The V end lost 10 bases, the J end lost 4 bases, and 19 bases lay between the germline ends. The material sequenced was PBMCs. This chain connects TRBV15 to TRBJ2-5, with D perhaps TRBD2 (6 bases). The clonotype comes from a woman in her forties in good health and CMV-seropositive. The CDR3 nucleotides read TGTGCCAGCAAACGGGACTTGGGGCCAGAGACCCAGTACTTC. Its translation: CASKRDLGPETQYF. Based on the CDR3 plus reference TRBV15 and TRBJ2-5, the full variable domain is DAMVIQNPRYQVTQFGKPVTLSCSQTLNHNVMYWYQQKSSQAPKLLFHYYDKDFNNEADTPDNFQSRRPNTSFCFLDIRSPGLGDTAMYLCASKRDLGPETQYFGPGTRLLVL.